These T cell receptor beta chains were read from a single sample in a study of graft-versus-host responses after intestinal transplantation. The data were produced by immunoSEQ multiplex PCR, yet TCRdb's version contains in-frame clones alone and is incomplete. Among about 6,900 clones, roughly 25% were seen once, and the ten largest hold approximately 4%. The sample in question was alloreactive CD4+ T cells from a mixed lymphocyte reaction culture, obtained before transplantation. These receptors came from a human patient who was an organ donor for intestinal transplantation. Each CDR3 is given with its conserved first and last residue. The D gene is left open where the match is weak. Size is stated for part of the rows, as once, few or many counts, or as a class when the clone is expanded.

j_call,clone_size,v_call,d_call,cdr3_nt,cdr3_aa
TRBJ2-5,-,TRBV4-3,TRBD2,TGCGCCAGCAGCCAATCCCTAGCGGGAGGCCAAGAGACCCAGTACTTC,CASSQSLAGGQETQYF
TRBJ2-1,-,TRBV11-3,TRBD2,TGTGCCAGCAGCCACACGGGACTAGCGGGGGTTGAGCAGTTCTTC,CASSHTGLAGVEQFF
TRBJ2-2,medium-sized,TRBV5-1,-,TGCGCCAGCAGCTTGGTAGGAACGAACACCGGGGAGCTGTTTTTT,CASSLVGTNTGELFF
TRBJ2-2,few,TRBV11-3,-,TGTGCCAGCAGCTTACTAGTTGGAGGGGAGCTGTTTTTT,CASSLLVGGELFF
TRBJ1-2,-,TRBV7-9,-,TGTGCCAGCAGCTTTGGACAGCTCTATGGCTACACCTTC,CASSFGQLYGYTF
TRBJ2-4,medium-sized,TRBV5-1,-,TGCGCCAGCAGCTTGGGACTAGTTATAGCCAAAAACATTCAGTACTTC,CASSLGLVIAKNIQYF
TRBJ2-7,few,TRBV7-3,TRBD2,TGTGCCAGCAGCTCCGGGACTAGAAGGGAGCAGTACTTC,CASSSGTRREQYF
TRBJ1-2,-,TRBV6-5,-,TGTGCCAGCAGTTACGGGGACTATGGCTACACCTTC,CASSYGDYGYTF
TRBJ2-7,-,TRBV6-5,-,TGTGCCAGCAGTCCCGCCCCCCCAGATTACGAGCAGTACTTC,CASSPAPPDYEQYF
TRBJ2-1,few,TRBV7-8,TRBD2,TGTGCCAGCAGCTTATTGGGGGGAGGGCCGGAGGAGCAGTTCTTC,CASSLLGGGPEEQFF
TRBJ2-5,-,TRBV7-8,TRBD1,TGTGCCAGCAGCTTTCAAAGGGGGCCCCGGGCAGAGACCCAGTACTTC,CASSFQRGPRAETQYF
TRBJ2-3,few,TRBV7-3,-,TGTGCCAGCAGCACTACTAGCACAGATACGCAGTATTTT,CASSTTSTDTQYF
TRBJ1-1,-,TRBV6-6,-,TGTGCCAGCAGTTACTTCCGACGGAACACTGAAGCTTTCTTT,CASSYFRRNTEAFF
TRBJ2-3,-,TRBV4-1,TRBD2,TGTGCCAGCAGCCAAGTGCTAGCGGGCCTCACAGATACGCAGTATTTT,CASSQVLAGLTDTQYF
TRBJ2-5,-,TRBV7-3,-,TGTGCCAGCAGTCAAGGGCCCAAAGAGACCCAGTACTTC,CASSQGPKETQYF
TRBJ2-1,-,TRBV7-3,TRBD1,TGTGCCAGCAGCTTAGGGACAGGGGGCAATGAGCAGTTCTTC,CASSLGTGGNEQFF
TRBJ2-3,-,TRBV5-1,TRBD2,TGCGCCAGCAGCCGGGGGGCTAGCGGGAGTTTTGGCCGGGGCACAGATACGCAGTATTTT,CASSRGASGSFGRGTDTQYF
TRBJ1-2,few,TRBV19,-,TGTGCCAGTAGTATTTGGGACAACTATGGCTACACCTTC,CASSIWDNYGYTF
TRBJ2-1,few,TRBV6-5,TRBD2,TGTGCCAGCAGTTACGGACTAGCGGGAGAGGTGGAGCAGTTCTTC,CASSYGLAGEVEQFF
TRBJ2-7,few,TRBV28,TRBD1,TGTGCCAGCAGACCTGCCGGGACAGGGGGCTACGAGCAGTACTTC,CASRPAGTGGYEQYF
TRBJ2-2,few,TRBV7-9,TRBD1,TGTGCCAGCAGCTTGGGGACAGGCTACACCGGGGAGCTGTTTTTT,CASSLGTGYTGELFF
TRBJ1-2,large,TRBV21-1,-,TGTGCCAGCAGCGCAGCGGGACAAACTAACTATGGCTACACCTTC,CASSAAGQTNYGYTF
TRBJ2-6,-,TRBV28,-,TGTGCCGCAAGGGGGAGCTCTGGGGCCAACGTCCTGACTTTC,CAARGSSGANVLTF
TRBJ2-2,medium-sized,TRBV4-1,TRBD1,TGCGCCAGCAGCCAAGATATGGGCGGACTTGGGACAGGGAGGACCGGGGAGCTGTTTTTT,CASSQDMGGLGTGRTGELFF
TRBJ2-7,-,TRBV6-5,-,TGTGCCAGCAGTTACAGTAGGTGGGACGAGCAGTACTTC,CASSYSRWDEQYF
TRBJ2-3,-,TRBV4-2,TRBD2,TGTGCCAGCAGCCAAGGATCGGGCCCAGTGGCGGGAGTAACAGATACGCAGTATTTT,CASSQGSGPVAGVTDTQYF